Shown below are 16 T cell receptor beta chains from a single sample sequenced in a study of T cell responses to AZD1222 COVID-19 vaccine. Generated by immunoSEQ multiplex PCR, the TCRdb table keeps only in-frame clones and is missing some. The sample shows 130,000 to 150,000 clones, approximately 90% of them seen only once. Sequences were derived from peripheral blood, sampled 28 days after the second AZD1222 dose. These receptors were collected from an adult who received the AZD1222 COVID-19 vaccine.

The chain joins TRBV30 to TRBJ2-2; a weak D match, TRBD1 (6 bases). V was shortened by 5 bases and J by 6 bases, with 13 bases between the two germline ends. The CDR3 runs 13 residues. Germline V lookup: CDR1 GTSNPN, CDR2 SVGIG (reference sequence). The CDR3, as DNA: TGTGCCTGGGAGCCAGGGGCGTCCGGGGAGCTGTTTTTT. Protein: CAWEPGASGELFF.

This sequence joins TRBV11-2 and TRBJ1-4; 7 nucleotides agree with TRBD1. Looked up from germline, CDR1 is SGHAT and CDR2 is FQNNGV. With 4 bases clipped from V and 3 bases from J, the junction kept 14 bases outside the gene matches. The CDR3 runs to 18 residues. The CDR3 loop is CASSYDRDTDAANEKLFF. In DNA form, the CDR3 reads TGTGCCAGCAGCTACGACAGGGACACCGATGCGGCTAATGAAAAACTGTTTTTT.

The chain joins TRBV9 to TRBJ1-1; D is uncertain. Trimming took 2 bases from V and 3 from J, leaving 8 bases between them. The CDR3 extends over 13 amino acids. Looked up from germline, CDR1 is SGDLS and CDR2 is YYNGEE. This CDR3 reads CASSVRPDTEAFF. For the CDR3, the DNA is TGTGCCAGCAGCGTTCGGCCTGACACTGAAGCTTTCTTT.

The rearrangement links TRBV9 to TRBJ1-1, with D possibly TRBD1 on 5 matching bases. Germline lookup yields CDR1 SGDLS and CDR2 YYNGEE. The CDR3 is made up of 15 amino acids. The ends were cut back, 4 bases at V and 5 bases at J, with 18 bases in the middle. CDR3 residues: CASSPRGNFQTEAFF. CDR3 coding DNA: TGTGCCAGCAGCCCTAGGGGAAACTTTCAGACTGAAGCTTTCTTT.

In DNA form, the CDR3 reads TGTGCCAGCAGTGAACAGGGAACAGGGAATCAGCCCCAGCATTTT. This gives the protein CASSEQGTGNQPQHF. V usage is TRBV6-1 and J usage is TRBJ1-5; perhaps TRBD1 as D (6 bases). Germline CDR1 reads MNHNS; CDR2 reads SASEGT. Trimming left V 2 bases short and J 4 bases short, with 12 bases between. The CDR3 length is 15 residues.

This clone has only a few counts. The chain recombines TRBV7-8 with TRBJ1-5, with a tentative D call TRBD1 (5 bases). V was shortened by 5 bases and J by 0 bases, with 23 bases between the two germline ends. The germline V gene encodes CDR1 SGHVS and CDR2 FQNEAQ. This CDR3 contains 19 residues. CDR3 DNA sequence: TGTGCCAGCAGCCCCATTGAACGGCGGGGGGATTATAGCAATCAGCCCCAGCATTTT. As protein: CASSPIERRGDYSNQPQHF.

The V gene is TRBV15, the J gene TRBJ1-6; D remains unclear. CDR3 length: 13 amino acids. Trimming cost V 2 bases and J 19 bases, with 18 bases left between them. The germline V gene has CDR1 LNHNV and CDR2 YYDKDF (reference sequence). The CDR3 bases are TGTGCCACCAGCAGAAATCAGCAGGAGCCTCTGCACTTT. Translation: CATSRNQQEPLHF.

V and J are TRBV18 and TRBJ1-1; 9 nucleotides line up with TRBD1. This CDR3 is 13 amino acids long. The junction had 5 bases not matched to a gene; V was cut back by 4 bases and J by 8 bases. Germline V CDR1 and CDR2: KGHSH, LQKENI. CDR3 region: CASSQRDRVEAFF. The CDR3 region has the DNA TGTGCCAGCTCACAACGGGACAGGGTGGAAGCTTTCTTT.

This chain links TRBV19 with TRBJ2-7; D tentatively reads TRBD1 or TRBD2 (6 bases each). Germline V CDR1 and CDR2: LNHDA, SQIVND (reference sequence). This CDR3 region has 17 residues. V lost 1 base, J lost 3 bases, and 19 bases lay in between. CDR3 sequence (DNA): TGTGCCAGTAGTATAGGCCGTGGCGGGGCCAGGGGCTACGAGCAGTACTTC. Protein product: CASSIGRGGARGYEQYF.

This clone was seen once. V gene TRBV5-1 combines with J gene TRBJ1-5, with a possible D match to TRBD1 (6 bases). The germline gives CDR1 SGHRS, CDR2 YFSETQ. This CDR3 has 16 amino acids. The V end was cut by 1 base, the J end by 1 base, with 12 bases between. DNA for the CDR3: TGCGCCAGCAGCTTGCGCCCGGACAGCAGCAATCAGCCCCAGCATTTT. Translating it yields CASSLRPDSSNQPQHF.

The chain uses TRBV2 and TRBJ1-2; D uncertain. Per the germline V gene, CDR1 is SNHLY and CDR2 is FYNNEI. V dropped 4 bases and J dropped 5 bases, with 23 bases sitting between them. The CDR3 is 17 residues long. CDR3: CASSGQAIVQGRYGYTF. For the CDR3, the DNA is TGTGCCAGCAGTGGGCAGGCGATAGTACAAGGGAGGTATGGCTACACCTTC.

V gene TRBV10-2 combines with J gene TRBJ1-2, with TRBD1 matching 7 bases. The V segment lost 3 bases and the J segment 4 bases; nucleotides outside the gene matches: 5. Germline CDR1 WSHSY, CDR2 SAAADI. The CDR3 runs 14 residues. CDR3 sequence: CASSEQGFFYGYTF. The CDR3 DNA reads as TGCGCCAGCAGTGAACAGGGGTTCTTCTATGGCTACACCTTC.

CDR3 coding DNA: TGTGCCAGCAGTTACAAGGCAGGGGGGGACTATGGCTACACCTTC. It encodes CASSYKAGGDYGYTF. This chain links TRBV6-5 with TRBJ1-2; TRBD1 matches 7 bases. The J segment lost 3 bases and the V segment lost 2 bases, leaving 6 bases of the junction unmatched. Germline values: CDR1 MNHEY, CDR2 SVGAGI. The length of the CDR3 is 15 residues.

The CDR3 is CASSKKDSHSGNTIYF. The CDR3 DNA reads TGTGCCAGCAGCAAAAAGGACAGCCACTCTGGAAACACCATATATTTT. The chain combines TRBV21-1 with TRBJ1-3; the table calls TRBD1, which could not be checked here. TRBV21-1 corresponds to a pseudogene. There are 16 residues in the CDR3.

The chain is built from TRBV19 and TRBJ2-1; 8 nucleotides align to TRBD1. CDR1 and CDR2 (germline): LNHDA, SQIVND (reference sequence). The trim removed 4 bases at V and 9 bases at J, leaving 2 bases unmatched. This CDR3 is built from 12 residues. The CDR3: CASSKQGGEQFF. CDR3 bases: TGTGCCAGTAGTAAACAGGGGGGTGAGCAGTTCTTC. The full variable domain, completed using reference TRBV19 and TRBJ2-1, is DGGITQSPKYLFRKEGQNVTLSCEQNLNHDAMYWYRQDPGQGLRLIYYSQIVNDFQKGDIAEGYSVSREKKESFPLTVTSAQKNPTAFYLCASSKQGGEQFFGPGTRLTVL.

With regard to this clone: This sample includes further DNA sequences coding for the same CDR3. CDR3 sequence (DNA): TGTGCCAGCAGTTATGGAGGCGAGACCCAGTACTTC. It encodes CASSYGGETQYF. The rearrangement joins TRBV6-5 to TRBJ2-5; D may be TRBD2 (5 bases). Germline-derived CDR1 and CDR2 are MNHEY and SVGAGI. The CDR3 consists of 12 residues. Between the trimmed V and J ends, which lost 3 bases and 5 bases, there was a span of 7 bases.